These 28 T cell receptor beta chains originate from one sample sequenced in a study of PD-1 blockade in classical Hodgkin lymphoma. Specified time point: cycle 4 day 1 (C4D1), after six to seven weeks of nivolumab. All the patients suffered relapse after autologous stem cell transplantation, and brentuximab vedotin exposure differed. Data came from immunoSEQ multiplex PCR; TCRdb stores just in-frame clones and leaves some out. This sample yields under 130,000 clones, of which over 85% are seen a single time; under 20% belongs to the top ten. Here the sequenced sample was peripheral blood mononuclear cells (PBMCs), taken before the fourth cycle of nivolumab. These receptors were collected from a human donor with classical Hodgkin lymphoma.

The genes are TRBV9 and TRBJ2-1; perhaps TRBD2 as D (6 bases). The CDR3 runs 15 residues. V was clipped by 2 bases and J by 1 base, with 10 bases between them. Germline CDR1 reads SGDLS; CDR2 reads YYNGEE. The CDR3 bases are TGTGCCAGCAGCGTGGAGGGGACGTCCTACAATGAGCAGTTCTTC. Its protein product is CASSVEGTSYNEQFF.

The chain is built from TRBV10-2 and TRBJ1-5; D is unresolved. Trimming left V 4 bases short and J 0 bases short, with 7 bases between. Germline V gene lookup returns CDR1 WSHSY and CDR2 SAAADI. The CDR3 runs 14 residues. The chain's CDR3 is CASSGTVSNQPQHF. The CDR3, as DNA: TGCGCCAGCAGTGGGACCGTTAGCAATCAGCCCCAGCATTTT.

A single count supports this clone. The rearrangement uses TRBV19 and TRBJ2-1; 8 nucleotides match TRBD2. The CDR3 length is 15 residues. The germline V gene has CDR1 LNHDA and CDR2 SQIVND (reference sequence). With V trimmed by 8 bases and J by 5 bases, 11 bases remained unmatched. CDR3 bases: TGTGCCAGTCAAACCGGGACTAGGGGACACAATGAGCAGTTCTTC. Its translation: CASQTGTRGHNEQFF.

V is TRBV6-6 and J is TRBJ2-1; D gene ambiguous. V was trimmed by 2 bases and J by 7 bases, leaving 15 bases between them. The germline gives CDR1 MNHNY, CDR2 SVGAGI (reference sequence). CDR3 length: 15 amino acids. In DNA form, the CDR3 reads TGTGCCAGCAGTTACCTCGGCGGTGGAAAAAATGAGCAGTTCTTC. It codes for CASSYLGGGKNEQFF.

This chain uses TRBV5-6 with TRBJ2-5; tentative D call: TRBD2 (5 bases). Trimming pared 6 bases from V and 1 base from J, leaving 7 bases between. Germline CDR1 reads SGHDT; CDR2 reads YYEEEE. CDR3 length: 12 amino acids. The CDR3 sequence is CASTRGQETQYF. DNA for the CDR3: TGTGCCAGCACCCGGGGCCAAGAGACCCAGTACTTC.

The chain combines TRBV9 with TRBJ2-5, with unresolved D. This CDR3 comprises 15 residues. CDR1 SGDLS and CDR2 YYNGEE come from the germline V gene. V lost 1 base, J lost 2 bases, and 12 bases lay in between. CDR3 in amino acids: CASSVKASWQETQYF. In DNA form, the CDR3 reads TGTGCCAGCAGCGTAAAGGCCTCCTGGCAAGAGACCCAGTACTTC. The whole variable domain, filled in from reference TRBV9 and TRBJ2-5, reads DSGVTQTPKHLITATGQRVTLRCSPRSGDLSVYWYQQSLDQGLQFLIQYYNGEERAKGNILERFSAQQFPDLHSELNLSSLELGDSALYFCASSVKASWQETQYFGPGTRLLVL.

The J gene is TRBJ2-7, the V gene TRBV9; D possibly corresponds to TRBD1 (5 bases). This CDR3 is 15 amino acids long. Germline V gives CDR1 SGDLS, CDR2 YYNGEE. Trimming shortened V by 0 bases and J by 3 bases, and 13 bases separated the two germline ends. The CDR3 loop reads CASSVAAGQFYEQYF. CDR3 nucleotides: TGTGCCAGCAGCGTAGCGGCAGGGCAATTCTACGAGCAGTACTTC.

The chain uses TRBV6-1 and TRBJ2-1; 7 positions agree with TRBD2. The CDR3 totals 14 residues. Germline V gene sequence: CDR1 MNHNS, CDR2 SASEGT. V lost 3 bases to trimming and J lost 3 bases; unmatched junction nucleotides: 2. CDR3 region: CASSERDYYNEQFF. The CDR3 DNA reads as TGTGCCAGCAGTGAGCGGGACTACTACAATGAGCAGTTCTTC.

This clone was picked up a small number of times. V usage is TRBV7-2 and J usage is TRBJ1-2; possibly TRBD1 for D (6 bases). This CDR3 contains 14 residues. Germline lookup yields CDR1 SGHTA and CDR2 FQGNSA. V was shortened by 3 bases and J by 7 bases, with 15 bases between the two germline ends. The CDR3 region has the DNA TGTGCCAGCAGCTTTTACAGGGATCAGGGTGGCTACACCTTC. This translates into CASSFYRDQGGYTF.

This clone was recorded once. This sequence joins TRBV20-1 and TRBJ2-1; D not certain. Between the trimmed V and J ends, which lost 4 bases and 9 bases, there was a span of 10 bases. CDR3 length: 11 residues. CDR1 DFQATT and CDR2 SNEGSKA come from the germline V gene (reference sequence). CDR3 nucleotides: TGCAGTGCTATACTCTACCCTGAGCAGTTCTTC. Protein: CSAILYPEQFF.

The chain employs TRBV7-2 and TRBJ2-4, with D possibly called TRBD1 or TRBD2 (5 bases each). Germline V gives CDR1 SGHTA, CDR2 FQGNSA. CDR3 size: 13 residues. The ends were cut back, 4 bases at V and 7 bases at J, with 11 bases in the middle. Here the CDR3 reads CASSSSGANIQYF. As DNA, the CDR3 is TGTGCCAGCAGCTCGTCCGGGGCGAACATTCAGTACTTC.

The chain has TRBV2 and TRBJ1-1; no reliable D call. V dropped 0 bases and J dropped 1 base, with 9 bases sitting between them. The CDR3 has 15 residues. The germline V gene encodes CDR1 SNHLY and CDR2 FYNNEI. The CDR3 sequence: CASSEAGPWNTEAFF. In DNA form, the CDR3 reads TGTGCCAGCAGTGAAGCAGGCCCTTGGAACACTGAAGCTTTCTTT.

This chain connects TRBV28 to TRBJ1-5; 7 nucleotides match TRBD1. The CDR3 is made up of 15 amino acids. The J segment lost 3 bases and the V segment lost 5 bases, leaving 7 bases of the junction unmatched. The germline CDR1 and CDR2 sequences are MDHEN and SYDVKM. The CDR3 DNA follows: TGTGCCAGCAGTGCCGGGACAGTTAACAATCAGCCCCAGCATTTT. It translates to CASSAGTVNNQPQHF.

The chain carries TRBV27 and TRBJ2-2; possible D gene TRBD1, 6 bases. Germline assignment: CDR1 MNHEY and CDR2 SMNVEV (reference sequence). Deletions cut 7 bases from V and 7 bases from J, with 22 bases between. CDR3 size: 16 residues. CDR3 DNA: TGTGCCAGCAAAACTACCCCTCGTTACAGGGACGGGGAGCTGTTTTTT. This sequence encodes CASKTTPRYRDGELFF.

This clone was seen just once. The chain couples TRBV6-5 to TRBJ1-1, with D tentatively TRBD1 (5 bases). The CDR3 covers 15 residues. Trimming took 6 bases from V and 3 from J, leaving 17 bases between them. Germline V gene data show CDR1 as MNHEY and CDR2 as SVGAGI. The CDR3 sequence is CASSSMGGDHTEAFF. DNA of the CDR3: TGTGCCAGCAGCTCCATGGGGGGGGACCACACTGAAGCTTTCTTT.

V is TRBV5-1 and J is TRBJ2-2; D uncertain. Germline V gene lookup returns CDR1 SGHRS and CDR2 YFSETQ. The CDR3 contains 14 residues. V lost 0 bases and J lost 0, with 3 bases in between. CDR3 DNA: TGCGCCAGCAGCTTGGGTTCGAACACCGGGGAGCTGTTTTTT. It is translated as CASSLGSNTGELFF.

The chain uses TRBV4-1 and TRBJ1-1, with D possibly TRBD1 on 5 matching bases. Germline V gene lookup returns CDR1 MGHRA and CDR2 YSYEKL. The CDR3 runs 15 residues. Trimming took off 3 bases at V and 5 bases at J, with 16 bases between the two ends. CDR3 in DNA: TGCGCCAGCAGCCAGTTAGAGGGACTGGGGACTGAAGCTTTCTTT. This codes for CASSQLEGLGTEAFF.

The chain has TRBV11-3 and TRBJ2-5; D perhaps matches TRBD1 (5 bases). The CDR3 is 15 residues long. V shed 4 bases and J shed 5 bases, with 17 bases lying between them. From germline, CDR1 is SGHNT and CDR2 YENEEA. The CDR3 DNA reads TGTGCCAGCAGCTCGAGCACGACAGCACGGGAGACCCAGTACTTC. This codes for CASSSSTTARETQYF.

This sequence joins TRBV19 and TRBJ2-7; TRBD1 agrees at 12 bases. Germline V gives CDR1 LNHDA, CDR2 SQIVND (reference sequence). The ends lost 1 base at V and 6 bases at J; junction bases unmatched: 4. The CDR3 length is 15 residues. The CDR3 bases are TGTGCCAGTAGTATAGCCGGGACAGGGGGCAGCGAGCAGTACTTC. Encoded protein: CASSIAGTGGSEQYF.

V gene TRBV28 combines with J gene TRBJ1-2; 8 nucleotides agree with TRBD1. The CDR3 has 15 residues. CDR1 is MDHEN and CDR2 is SYDVKM in the germline V gene. The J segment lost 5 bases and the V segment lost 6 bases, leaving 11 bases of the junction unmatched. CDR3 in amino acids: CASRLYRGVSYGYTF. CDR3 DNA: TGTGCCAGCAGGCTATACAGGGGGGTTTCTTATGGCTACACCTTC.

The rearrangement links TRBV5-1 to TRBJ2-2; D remains ambiguous. Between the trimmed V and J ends, which lost 1 base and 0 bases, there was a span of 10 bases. CDR1 and CDR2 from the germline V gene are SGHRS and YFSETQ. This CDR3 comprises 16 residues. CDR3 in amino acids: CASSLTQTPNTGELFF. The CDR3 nucleotides are TGCGCCAGCAGCTTGACGCAGACACCGAACACCGGGGAGCTGTTTTTT.

The chain links TRBV27 to TRBJ2-1, with D possibly matching TRBD1 (6 bases). Deletions cut 2 bases from V and 3 bases from J, with 11 bases between. This CDR3 comprises 15 residues. Germline CDR1 reads MNHEY; CDR2 reads SMNVEV (reference sequence). For the CDR3, the DNA is TGTGCCAGCAGTTTAGCTGGGACACTCTACAATGAGCAGTTCTTC. Encoded protein: CASSLAGTLYNEQFF.

This clone was counted once. The V and J genes are TRBV7-2 and TRBJ2-5; D unresolved. Per germline, CDR1 SGHTA and CDR2 FQGNSA. The V gene lost 5 bases and the J gene lost 0 bases, with 19 bases spanning the gap. The CDR3 has 17 amino acids. CDR3 loop: CASSLLGLISHQETQYF. The CDR3 DNA reads as TGTGCCAGCAGCCTGCTGGGTCTTATATCTCACCAAGAGACCCAGTACTTC.

This chain links TRBV5-4 with TRBJ2-6, with 11 positions matching TRBD1. This CDR3 region has 18 residues. CDR1 is SGHNT and CDR2 is YYREEE in the germline V gene (reference sequence). J gave up 2 bases and V 5 bases, and 9 bases lay outside the gene matches. CDR3: CASRTVDRGPPGANVLTF. In nucleotides, the CDR3 is TGTGCCAGCAGGACCGTGGACAGGGGGCCTCCTGGGGCCAACGTCCTGACTTTC. Filled out from reference TRBV5-4 and TRBJ2-6, the complete variable domain reads ETGVTQSPTHLIKTRGQQVTLRCSSQSGHNTVSWYQQALGQGPQFIFQYYREEENGRGNFPPRFSGLQFPNYSSELNVNALELDDSALYLCASRTVDRGPPGANVLTFGAGSRLTVL.

The chain has TRBV6-5 and TRBJ1-2; a possible D gene is TRBD1 (5 bases). Germline V gives CDR1 MNHEY, CDR2 SVGAGI. Trimming shortened V by 4 bases and J by 4 bases, and 13 bases separated the two germline ends. The CDR3 contains 14 residues. CDR3 coding DNA: TGTGCCAGCAGTTCAACACGGGGCCCCTATGGCTACACCTTC. Protein product: CASSSTRGPYGYTF.

This clone appeared a single time. The V and J genes are TRBV11-2 and TRBJ2-3, with a tentative D call TRBD2 (6 bases). Trimming removed 8 bases from V and 1 base from J, with 10 bases in between. This CDR3 has 13 residues. Germline V gene sequence: CDR1 SGHAT, CDR2 FQNNGV. The CDR3 here is CASLVAGTDTQYF. CDR3 sequence (DNA): TGTGCCAGCCTTGTAGCGGGCACAGATACGCAGTATTTT.

This clone has more than one count but fewer than ten. This sequence joins TRBV7-2 and TRBJ1-1, with D hard to call. From germline, CDR1 is SGHTA and CDR2 FQGNSA. V shed 2 bases and J shed 1 base, with 5 bases lying between them. The CDR3 is 13 amino acids. This chain's CDR3 is CASSLQKNTEAFF. The CDR3 DNA sequence: TGTGCCAGCAGCTTACAGAAGAACACTGAAGCTTTCTTT.

V gene TRBV20-1 combines with J gene TRBJ2-1; D gene uncertain. There are 8 residues in the CDR3. Looked up from germline, CDR1 is DFQATT and CDR2 is SNEGSKA (reference sequence). Trimming removed 7 bases at V and 12 bases at J, with 7 bases between. Written as DNA, the CDR3 is TGCAGTGTTAAAGGGCAGTTCTTC. Amino acid sequence: CSVKGQFF.